A single TCR beta chain is shown here with its context. Its specificity is unknown. These data come from a study of vaccination effects on CD4 cells after COVID-19. Scientists isolated CD4+ T cells after an approximately 9-day culture period ended. The CDR3 sequence is 14 residues long. Between the trimmed V and J ends, which lost 3 bases and 0 bases, there was a span of 7 bases. CDR1 is SGDLS and CDR2 is YYNGEE in the germline V gene. TCRdb's table, derived via immunoSEQ multiplex PCR, lists solely in-frame clones and lacks some. The sample shows some 28,000 clones, roughly two thirds of them seen only once.

This TCR derives from a human donor who received a COVID-19 vaccine. Material: CD4+ T cells from PBMCs cultured without peptide, obtained before COVID-19 vaccination. The genes are TRBV9 and TRBJ2-1, with unresolved D. The CDR3 spells CASSDVGSYNEQFF. The CDR3 DNA reads TGTGCCAGCAGCGACGTGGGCTCCTACAATGAGCAGTTCTTC.